This T cell receptor beta chain was sequenced during a study of T cells in Graves' hyperthyroidism and ophthalmopathy. The CDR3 has 13 residues. With 6 bases removed from V and 4 bases from J, the gap between germline ends came to 14 bases. CDR1 and CDR2 (germline): DFQATT, SNEGSKA (reference sequence). The CDR3 regions of TCR beta were amplified from RNA transcripts. Initially, a first-round RT-PCR of the TCR CDR3 employed the HTBI primer set. TCRdb re-analysed the multiplex PCR reads in MiXCR, keeping a single row per CDR3 protein. The repertoire consists of about 640,000 distinct CDR3 sequences, with less than 25% occurring once and the leading ten covering over 30%. This clonotype was seen ten or more times. The antigen is unknown. PBMCs stemmed from 10 ml fresh peripheral blood. Points from the study as a whole: In blood, most of the thyroid clonotypes expanded above 0.001 were also present.

Input material: blood. The chain has TRBV20-1 and TRBJ2-3; D may be TRBD1 (6 bases). The receptor was isolated from a man under 40 with Graves' ophthalmopathy. The CDR3 loop is CSAPGQTSDTQYF. CDR3 nucleotides: TGCAGTGCCCCCGGACAGACATCAGATACGCAGTATTTT.